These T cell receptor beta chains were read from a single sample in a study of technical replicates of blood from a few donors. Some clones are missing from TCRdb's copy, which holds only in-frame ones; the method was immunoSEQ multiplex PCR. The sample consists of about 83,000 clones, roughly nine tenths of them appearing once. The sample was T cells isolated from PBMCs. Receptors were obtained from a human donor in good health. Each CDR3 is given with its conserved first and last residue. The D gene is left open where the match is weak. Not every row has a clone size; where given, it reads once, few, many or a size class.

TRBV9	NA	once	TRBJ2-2	CASSVAQAGELFF	TGTGCCAGCAGCGTAGCCCAGGCCGGGGAGCTGTTTTTT
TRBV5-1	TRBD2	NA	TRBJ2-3	CASAGGYTDTQYF	TGCGCCAGCGCGGGGGGCTACACAGATACGCAGTATTTT
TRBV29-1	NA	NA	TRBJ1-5	CSASQGTTGNQPQHF	TGCAGCGCCAGTCAAGGGACAACTGGCAATCAGCCCCAGCATTTT
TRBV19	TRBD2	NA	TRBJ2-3	CASSISTSGRTDTQYF	TGTGCCAGTAGTATATCTACTAGCGGGAGGACAGATACGCAGTATTTT
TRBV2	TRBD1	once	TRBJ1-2	CASSPQGSGYTF	TGTGCCAGCAGTCCACAGGGGAGTGGCTACACCTTC
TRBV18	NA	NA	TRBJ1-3	CASSPREGGSGGNTIYF	TGTGCCAGCTCACCACGAGAAGGGGGATCGGGAGGAAACACCATATATTTT
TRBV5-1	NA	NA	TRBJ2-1	CASSLGSDNYNEQFF	TGCGCCAGCAGCTTGGGCTCCGACAACTACAATGAGCAGTTCTTC
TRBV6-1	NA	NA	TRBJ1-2	CASSEASGYGYTF	TGTGCCAGCAGTGAAGCATCGGGATATGGCTACACCTTC
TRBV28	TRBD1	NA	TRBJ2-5	CASSPSDRVQETQYF	TGTGCCAGCAGTCCCTCGGACAGGGTACAAGAGACCCAGTACTTC
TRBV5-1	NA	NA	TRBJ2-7	CASSIAFSYEQYF	TGCGCCAGCAGCATAGCTTTTTCCTACGAGCAGTACTTC
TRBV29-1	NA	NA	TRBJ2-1	CSVGGRTGNEQFF	TGCAGCGTCGGGGGGCGCACGGGCAATGAGCAGTTCTTC
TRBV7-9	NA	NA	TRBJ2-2	CATLNTGELFF	TGTGCCACCCTGAACACCGGGGAGCTGTTTTTT
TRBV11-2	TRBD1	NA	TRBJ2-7	CASSGLDRASGSEQYF	TGTGCCAGCAGCGGACTTGACAGGGCTAGTGGGAGCGAGCAGTACTTC
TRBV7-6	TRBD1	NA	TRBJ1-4	CASSPGPGQGGEKLFF	TGTGCCAGCAGCCCGGGACCGGGACAGGGTGGAGAAAAACTGTTTTTT
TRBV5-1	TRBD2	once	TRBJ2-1	CASSRGLADDLYNEQFF	TGCGCCAGCAGCCGCGGACTAGCGGACGATTTATACAATGAGCAGTTCTTC
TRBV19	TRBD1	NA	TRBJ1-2	CASRGQETYGYTF	TGTGCCAGTAGGGGACAGGAGACCTATGGCTACACCTTC
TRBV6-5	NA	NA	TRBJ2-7	CASSGGGEQYF	TGTGCCAGCAGTGGAGGTGGAGAGCAGTACTTC
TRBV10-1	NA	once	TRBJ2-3	CASSEVRGLNTDTQYF	TGCGCCAGCAGTGAAGTGCGGGGACTTAACACAGATACGCAGTATTTT
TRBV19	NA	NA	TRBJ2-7	CASSIVSGSYEQYF	TGTGCCAGTAGTATAGTGTCGGGATCCTACGAGCAGTACTTC
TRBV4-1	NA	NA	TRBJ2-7	CASSQGFRGISSYEQYF	TGCGCCAGCAGCCAAGGCTTTCGGGGGATTAGCTCCTACGAGCAGTACTTC
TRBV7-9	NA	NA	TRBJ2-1	CASSLAIGGEQFF	TGTGCCAGCAGCTTAGCTATTGGCGGTGAGCAGTTCTTC
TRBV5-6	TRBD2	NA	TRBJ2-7	CASTGTSGGRRYF	TGTGCCAGCACCGGGACTAGCGGGGGCCGCCGGTACTTC
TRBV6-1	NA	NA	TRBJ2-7	CASSAEGDEQYF	TGTGCCAGCAGTGCCGAGGGGGACGAGCAGTACTTC
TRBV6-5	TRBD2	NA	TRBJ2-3	CASSAPRTSGGAQYF	TGTGCCAGCAGTGCCCCCCGGACTAGCGGGGGGGCGCAGTATTTT
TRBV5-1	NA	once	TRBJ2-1	CASSFRTGLRNEQFF	TGCGCCAGCAGCTTCCGGACAGGACTACGCAATGAGCAGTTCTTC
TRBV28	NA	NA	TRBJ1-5	CASSPGQYNQPQHF	TGTGCCAGCAGTCCCGGACAGTACAATCAGCCCCAGCATTTT
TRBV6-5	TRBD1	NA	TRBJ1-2	CASRPTGGAFGYTF	TGTGCCAGCAGACCTACAGGGGGCGCGTTTGGCTACACCTTC
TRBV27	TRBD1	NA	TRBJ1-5	CASRGTALSQPQHF	TGTGCCAGCAGGGGGACAGCTTTGAGTCAGCCCCAGCATTTT
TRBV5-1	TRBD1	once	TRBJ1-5	CASSPGQGGQPQHF	TGCGCCAGCAGCCCCGGACAGGGGGGTCAGCCCCAGCATTTT
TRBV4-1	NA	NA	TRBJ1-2	CASSQDDSLFSYGYTF	TGCGCCAGCAGCCAAGACGACAGCCTATTCTCCTATGGCTACACCTTC
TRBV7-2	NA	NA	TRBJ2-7	CASSLRDSGFSSYEQYF	TGTGCCAGCAGCTTACGGGATAGCGGCTTTAGCTCCTACGAGCAGTACTTC
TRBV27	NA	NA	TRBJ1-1	CASSPPGSTEAFF	TGTGCCAGCAGCCCTCCCGGGAGCACTGAAGCTTTCTTT
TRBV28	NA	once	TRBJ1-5	CASSSPPGIGQPQHF	TGTGCCAGCAGTTCCCCCCCAGGGATTGGACAGCCCCAGCATTTT
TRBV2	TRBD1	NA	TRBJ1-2	CASSRVPQGADGYTF	TGTGCCAGCAGCAGGGTTCCGCAGGGGGCGGACGGCTACACCTTC
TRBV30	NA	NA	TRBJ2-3	CAWLAADTQYF	TGTGCCTGGCTGGCGGCAGATACGCAGTATTTT
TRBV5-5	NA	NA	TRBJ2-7	CASSSDRPYEQYF	TGTGCCAGCAGCTCGGACAGACCCTACGAGCAGTACTTC
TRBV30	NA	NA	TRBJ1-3	CGAQGVTSGNTIYF	TGTGGCGCTCAAGGGGTGACATCTGGAAACACCATATATTTT
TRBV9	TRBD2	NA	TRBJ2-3	CASSPRTSGPNTQYF	TGTGCCAGCAGCCCCCGGACTAGCGGGCCGAATACGCAGTATTTT
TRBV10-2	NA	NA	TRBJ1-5	CASSEGGDQPQHF	TGCGCCAGCAGTGAGGGGGGGGATCAGCCCCAGCATTTT
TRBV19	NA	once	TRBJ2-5	CASIDSGKETQYF	TGTGCCAGTATTGACAGTGGGAAAGAGACCCAGTACTTC
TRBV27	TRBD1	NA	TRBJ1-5	CATGQGRNQPQHF	TGTGCCACCGGACAGGGTCGAAATCAGCCCCAGCATTTT
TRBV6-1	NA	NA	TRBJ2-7	CASSEPVYEQYF	TGTGCCAGCAGTGAACCCGTGTACGAGCAGTACTTC
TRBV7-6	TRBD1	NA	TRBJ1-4	CASSPHPRTGNEKLFF	TGTGCCAGCAGCCCCCATCCACGGACAGGGAATGAAAAACTGTTTTTT
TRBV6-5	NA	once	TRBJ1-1	CASRRGFVAFF	TGTGCCAGCAGAAGGGGGTTTGTTGCTTTCTTT
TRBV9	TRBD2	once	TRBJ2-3	CASSVPSGAPDTQYF	TGTGCCAGCAGCGTCCCTAGCGGGGCCCCGGATACGCAGTATTTT
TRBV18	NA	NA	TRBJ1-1	CASFVRAQINTEAFF	TGTGCCAGTTTCGTCAGGGCACAAATAAACACTGAAGCTTTCTTT